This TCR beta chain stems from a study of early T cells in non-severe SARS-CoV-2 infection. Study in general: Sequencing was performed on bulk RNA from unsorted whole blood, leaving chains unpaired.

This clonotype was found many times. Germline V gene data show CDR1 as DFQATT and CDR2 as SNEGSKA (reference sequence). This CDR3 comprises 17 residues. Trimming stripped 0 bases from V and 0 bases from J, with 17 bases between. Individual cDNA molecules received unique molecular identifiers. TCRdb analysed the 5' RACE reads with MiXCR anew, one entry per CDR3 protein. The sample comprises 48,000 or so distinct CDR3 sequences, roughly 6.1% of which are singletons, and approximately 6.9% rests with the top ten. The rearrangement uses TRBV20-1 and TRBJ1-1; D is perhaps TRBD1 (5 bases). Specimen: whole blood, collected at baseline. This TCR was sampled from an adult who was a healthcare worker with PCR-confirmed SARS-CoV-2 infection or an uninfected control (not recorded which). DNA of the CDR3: TGCAGTGCTAGAGATTGGAGCAGGGCCATTATGAACACTGAAGCTTTCTTT. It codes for CSARDWSRAIMNTEAFF.